This TCR beta chain was sequenced during a study of T cell repertoires in cytomegalovirus infection. This clonotype was observed a few times. Via MiXCR, TCRdb re-called the reads, giving one row per CDR3 protein. The repertoire holds 200,000 to 300,000 distinct CDR3 sequences, with over 8% as singletons. Sequenced input: PBMCs. The clonotype was recovered from a human donor in good health (CMV status not recorded). Some clones in this sample may be carry-over from other donors' samples.

The CDR3: CASSSLEGAGAEAFF. The DNA of the CDR3 is TGTGCCAGCAGTTCCCTCGAGGGGGCAGGGGCTGAAGCTTTCTTT. The chain employs TRBV28 and TRBJ1-1; 7 nucleotides align to TRBD1. V shed 4 bases and J 6 bases; nucleotides not matched to a gene: 11. This CDR3 has 15 amino acids. Germline CDR1 is MDHEN and CDR2 is SYDVKM.